These 14 T cell receptor beta chains originate from one sample sequenced in a study of T cell responses to AZD1222 COVID-19 vaccine. This table comes from immunoSEQ multiplex PCR, and its TCRdb copy is limited to in-frame clones, with some not included. The data contain 90,000 to 120,000 clones, nearly 95% of them singletons. The sample in question was peripheral blood, obtained on day 0 of AZD1222 vaccination. These receptors originate from an adult in good health.

This clone was picked up one time. V usage is TRBV4-2 and J usage is TRBJ1-4; D gene unclear. Trimming removed 0 bases at V and 2 bases at J, with 13 bases between. The CDR3 extends over 17 amino acids. Germline loops: CDR1 LGHNA, CDR2 YNFKEQ. The CDR3 coding sequence is TGTGCCAGCAGCCAAGATATCTCCCGAATCACTAATGAAAAACTGTTTTTT. Translating it yields CASSQDISRITNEKLFF.

DNA for the CDR3: TGCAGCGTTCCCGACGACAGGGGTGGCTACACCTTC. It translates to CSVPDDRGGYTF. The chain has TRBV29-1 and TRBJ1-2; the match to TRBD1 covers 8 bases. The V gene's germline CDR1 is SQVTM and CDR2 ANQGSEA. There are 12 residues in the CDR3. Trimming took 5 bases from V and 7 from J; bases not matched to a gene: 6.

The rearrangement links TRBV5-1 to TRBJ2-1; 13 bases are a match to TRBD2. The trim removed 4 bases at V and 8 bases at J, leaving 9 bases unmatched. The CDR3 contains 16 residues. Looked up from germline, CDR1 is SGHRS and CDR2 is YFSETQ. CDR3 sequence: CASSLFGTSGNHEQFF. The DNA of the CDR3 is TGCGCCAGCAGCCTGTTCGGGACTAGCGGGAATCATGAGCAGTTCTTC.

The rearrangement uses TRBV18 and TRBJ1-1, with D possibly being TRBD1 (5 bases). With 2 bases removed from V and 2 bases from J, the gap between germline ends came to 15 bases. This CDR3 is built from 16 residues. Germline CDR1 and CDR2: KGHSH and LQKENI. Written as DNA, the CDR3 is TGTGCCAGCTCACCAATAGAGAAGGGGCGTAACACTGAAGCTTTCTTT. Encoded protein: CASSPIEKGRNTEAFF.

This chain links TRBV18 with TRBJ1-1, with D uncertain. Per germline, CDR1 KGHSH and CDR2 LQKENI. The CDR3 runs to 13 residues. V gave up 6 bases and J gave up 3 bases, with 11 bases separating them. The CDR3 loop reads CASSTLVDTEAFF. The CDR3 coding sequence is TGTGCCAGCTCCACACTCGTAGACACTGAAGCTTTCTTT.

The gene calls are TRBV7-9 and TRBJ2-1, with a possible D match to TRBD2 (6 bases). Trimming removed 5 bases from V and 3 bases from J, with 17 bases in between. The CDR3 extends over 16 amino acids. Germline V gives CDR1 SEHNR, CDR2 FQNEAQ (reference sequence). As DNA, the CDR3 is TGTGCCAGCAGCCCCTTGGCTAGCGTCCTCTACAATGAGCAGTTCTTC. Residues: CASSPLASVLYNEQFF. Together with reference TRBV7-9 and TRBJ2-1, the CDR3 gives the full variable domain: DTGVSQNPRHKITKRGQNVTFRCDPISEHNRLYWYRQTLGQGPEFLTYFQNEAQLEKSRLLSDRFSAERPKGSFSTLEIQRTEQGDSAMYLCASSPLASVLYNEQFFGPGTRLTVL.

This clone was counted a single time. The genes are TRBV29-1 and TRBJ1-1; unclear D gene. Germline V gene lookup returns CDR1 SQVTM and CDR2 ANQGSEA. V was clipped by 3 bases and J by 8 bases, with 7 bases between them. This CDR3 has 10 amino acids. The CDR3 is CSVDGEEAFF. The CDR3 DNA reads as TGCAGCGTTGACGGAGAAGAAGCTTTCTTT.

The gene calls are TRBV6-5 and TRBJ2-7, with D perhaps matching TRBD1 (5 bases). V was shortened by 0 bases and J by 0 bases, with 6 bases between the two germline ends. Germline CDR1 and CDR2: MNHEY and SVGAGI. The CDR3 is 14 residues long. CDR3 in amino acids: CASSYSGHSYEQYF. The CDR3 coding sequence is TGTGCCAGCAGTTACTCCGGACACTCCTACGAGCAGTACTTC.

This rearrangement joins TRBV5-4 to TRBJ1-1; D remains ambiguous. This CDR3 has 15 amino acids. Trimming shortened V by 4 bases and J by 3 bases, and 16 bases separated the two germline ends. Germline CDR1 SGHNT, CDR2 YYREEE (reference sequence). The CDR3 spells CASSQDQERYTEAFF. In nucleotides, the CDR3 is TGTGCCAGCAGCCAGGACCAGGAGCGGTACACTGAAGCTTTCTTT.

The V gene is TRBV9, the J gene TRBJ1-5, with a tentative D call TRBD1 (5 bases). Germline assignment: CDR1 SGDLS and CDR2 YYNGEE. With 5 bases removed from V and 4 bases from J, the gap between germline ends came to 19 bases. This CDR3 is 16 amino acids long. CDR3 bases: TGTGCCAGCAGTGGGGGGAGCGGGATAGGGAATCAGCCCCAGCATTTT. This codes for CASSGGSGIGNQPQHF.

The chain is built from TRBV11-2 and TRBJ2-7, with D possibly being TRBD1 (6 bases). The germline V gene has CDR1 SGHAT and CDR2 FQNNGV. V lost 2 bases and J 7 bases, leaving 9 bases between the germline ends. The length of the CDR3 is 12 residues. This CDR3 reads CASSLMQGEQYF. In DNA form, the CDR3 reads TGTGCCAGCAGCTTAATGCAGGGGGAGCAGTACTTC.

The rearrangement uses TRBV5-4 and TRBJ2-7; D gene ambiguous. V lost 4 bases, J lost 0 bases, and 8 bases lay in between. The CDR3 runs 13 residues. Germline V lookup: CDR1 SGHNT, CDR2 YYREEE (reference sequence). The CDR3 spells CASSPVGSYEQYF. The CDR3 coding sequence is TGTGCCAGCAGCCCGGTGGGCTCCTACGAGCAGTACTTC.

The gene calls are TRBV9 and TRBJ2-1, with TRBD2 matching 10 bases. Germline values: CDR1 SGDLS, CDR2 YYNGEE. The CDR3 contains 14 residues. V shed 5 bases and J 7 bases; nucleotides not matched to a gene: 6. The CDR3 loop is CASSLAGAENEQFF. The CDR3 DNA is TGTGCCAGCAGTCTAGCGGGAGCGGAGAATGAGCAGTTCTTC.

The gene calls are TRBV14 and TRBJ1-1; 7 bases agree with TRBD1. Losses at the gene ends were 5 bases for V and 6 bases for J; bases not matched to a gene: 12. Germline assignment: CDR1 SGHDN and CDR2 FVKESK. The CDR3 is 15 residues long. In DNA, the CDR3 is TGTGCCAGCAGCATACAGGGGTATGAGTGGGCTGAAGCTTTCTTT. As protein: CASSIQGYEWAEAFF. The full variable domain, in which reference TRBV14 and TRBJ1-1 provide the parts outside the CDR3, is EAGVTQFPSHSVIEKGQTVTLRCDPISGHDNLYWYRRVMGKEIKFLLHFVKESKQDESGMPNNRFLAERTGGTYSTLKVQPAELEDSGVYFCASSIQGYEWAEAFFGQGTRLTVV.